This paragraph covers one T cell receptor (beta chain) sequence. Its specificity is unknown. Germline V gene lookup returns CDR1 SNHLY and CDR2 FYNNEI. This CDR3 contains 16 residues. V was cut by 2 bases and J by 4 bases, with 17 bases left in between. Sequenced by immunoSEQ multiplex PCR; TCRdb stores in-frame clones only, minus some. Altogether millions of clones are present, 85% to 95% being singletons, with the ten largest covering more than 0.12%. These data come from a study of shared clonotypes between healthy human individuals. The study's findings and limits: Naive subsets tended to show greater estimated richness than memory subsets.

The sequenced sample consisted of naive CD4+ T cells sorted from blood. This sample's subset: CD45RA+ positively selected. The TCR was taken from a man aged 18 to 30 in good health. The V call is TRBV2, the J call TRBJ1-1; D is unresolved. CDR3 protein: CASSERELTLGTEAFF. The DNA for the CDR3 is TGTGCCAGCAGTGAAAGAGAACTGACTCTAGGCACTGAAGCTTTCTTT.